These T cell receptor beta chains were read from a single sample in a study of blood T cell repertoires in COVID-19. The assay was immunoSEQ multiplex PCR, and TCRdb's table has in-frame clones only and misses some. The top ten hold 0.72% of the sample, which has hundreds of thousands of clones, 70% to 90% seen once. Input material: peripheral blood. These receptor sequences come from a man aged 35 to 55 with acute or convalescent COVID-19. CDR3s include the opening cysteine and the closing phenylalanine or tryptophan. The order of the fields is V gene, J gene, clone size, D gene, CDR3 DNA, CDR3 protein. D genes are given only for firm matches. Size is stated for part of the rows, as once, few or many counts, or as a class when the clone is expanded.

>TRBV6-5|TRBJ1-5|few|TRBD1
TGTGCCAGCAGCCCAGGGACAGGGAGGAATCAGCCCCAGCATTTT
CASSPGTGRNQPQHF
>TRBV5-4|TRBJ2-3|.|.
TGTGCCAGCAGCCGGGAAACCACAGATACGCAGTATTTT
CASSRETTDTQYF
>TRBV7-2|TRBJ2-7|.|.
TGTGCCAGCAGCTCTACCCGATACGAGCAGTACTTC
CASSSTRYEQYF
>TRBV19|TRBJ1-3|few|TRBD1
TGTGCCAGTTGGACAGGCCGATCTGGAAACACCATATATTTT
CASWTGRSGNTIYF
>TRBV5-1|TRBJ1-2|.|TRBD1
TGCGCCAGCAGCTTGGACCCGGGACAGGGGGCTGGGTTTGGCTACACCTTC
CASSLDPGQGAGFGYTF
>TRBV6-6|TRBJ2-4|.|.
TGTGCCAGCAAGCGGGCGAGCAAAAACATTCAGTACTTC
CASKRASKNIQYF
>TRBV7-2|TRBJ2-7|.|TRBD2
TGTGCCAGCAGTTCGGGACTAGCGGCAGCTCTGCAGTACTTC
CASSSGLAAALQYF
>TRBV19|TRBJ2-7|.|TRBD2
TGTGCCAGTAGTGTACGGGGGGGCAGCTCCTACGAGCAGTACTTC
CASSVRGGSSYEQYF
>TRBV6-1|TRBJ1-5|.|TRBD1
TGTGCCAGCAGTGAATGGGCCGGGACAGTGAATCAGCCCCAGCATTTT
CASSEWAGTVNQPQHF
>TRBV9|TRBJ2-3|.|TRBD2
TGTGCCAGCAGCCCCCAACAACTAGCGGGCCTTGTCGCAGATACGCAGTATTTT
CASSPQQLAGLVADTQYF